A single sample is the source of the 3 T cell receptor beta chains below, sequenced in a study of T cells in Graves' hyperthyroidism and ophthalmopathy. TCR beta CDR3 sequences were amplified from RNA transcripts. HTBI primers were the set used in a first-round RT-PCR of the TCR CDR3. TCRdb reanalysed the multiplex PCR reads using MiXCR and keeps one entry per CDR3 protein. The sample includes about 590,000 distinct CDR3 sequences, approximately 14% of them seen just once. The sequenced material came from blood. Receptor source: a young woman with Graves' ophthalmopathy.

The rearrangement links TRBV7-9 to TRBJ2-1, with 10 bases fitting TRBD2. Trimming took 4 bases from V and 7 from J; bases not matched to a gene: 13. This CDR3 contains 17 residues. CDR1 and CDR2 (germline): SEHNR, FQNEAQ (reference sequence). The chain's CDR3 is CASSSTSGTSLDNEQFF. The CDR3 coding sequence is TGTGCCAGCAGCTCCACTAGCGGGACGTCTTTAGATAATGAGCAGTTCTTC.

The sample holds a few counts of this clonotype. The rearrangement uses TRBV5-6 and TRBJ2-1; maybe TRBD2 (5 bases). This CDR3 spans 16 amino acids. V gave up 0 bases and J gave up 2 bases, with 12 bases separating them. Germline assignment: CDR1 SGHDT and CDR2 YYEEEE. The CDR3 reads CASSLDGIRTYNEQFF. CDR3 DNA sequence: TGTGCCAGCAGCTTGGACGGGATAAGGACCTACAATGAGCAGTTCTTC.

This clonotype has just one count. The DNA of the CDR3 is TGTGCCAGCAGGAGTGGCTCACCCCTCCACTTT. It specifies CASRSGSPLHF. J is TRBJ1-6 and V is TRBV6-5; D uncertain. V lost 6 bases and J 10 bases, leaving 7 bases between the germline ends. From germline, CDR1 is MNHEY and CDR2 SVGAGI. The CDR3 loop spans 11 amino acids.